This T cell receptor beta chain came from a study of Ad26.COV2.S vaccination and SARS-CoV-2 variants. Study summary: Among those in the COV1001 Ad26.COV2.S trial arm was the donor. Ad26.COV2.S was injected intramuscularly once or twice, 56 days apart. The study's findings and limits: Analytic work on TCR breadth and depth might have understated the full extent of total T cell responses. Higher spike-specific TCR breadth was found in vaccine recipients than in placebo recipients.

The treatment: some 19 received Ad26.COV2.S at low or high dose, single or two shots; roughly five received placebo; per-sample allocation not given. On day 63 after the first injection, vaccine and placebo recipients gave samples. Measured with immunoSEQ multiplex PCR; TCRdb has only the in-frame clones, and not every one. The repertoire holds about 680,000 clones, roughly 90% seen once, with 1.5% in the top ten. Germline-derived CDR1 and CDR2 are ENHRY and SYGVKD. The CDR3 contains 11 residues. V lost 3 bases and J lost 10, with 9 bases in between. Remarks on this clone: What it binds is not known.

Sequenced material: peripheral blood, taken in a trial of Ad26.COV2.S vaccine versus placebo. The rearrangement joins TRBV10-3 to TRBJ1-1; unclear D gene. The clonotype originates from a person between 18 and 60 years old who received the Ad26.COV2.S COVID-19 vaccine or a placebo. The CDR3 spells CAISEGLRAFF. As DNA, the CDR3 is TGTGCCATCAGTGAAGGCCTGAGAGCTTTCTTT.